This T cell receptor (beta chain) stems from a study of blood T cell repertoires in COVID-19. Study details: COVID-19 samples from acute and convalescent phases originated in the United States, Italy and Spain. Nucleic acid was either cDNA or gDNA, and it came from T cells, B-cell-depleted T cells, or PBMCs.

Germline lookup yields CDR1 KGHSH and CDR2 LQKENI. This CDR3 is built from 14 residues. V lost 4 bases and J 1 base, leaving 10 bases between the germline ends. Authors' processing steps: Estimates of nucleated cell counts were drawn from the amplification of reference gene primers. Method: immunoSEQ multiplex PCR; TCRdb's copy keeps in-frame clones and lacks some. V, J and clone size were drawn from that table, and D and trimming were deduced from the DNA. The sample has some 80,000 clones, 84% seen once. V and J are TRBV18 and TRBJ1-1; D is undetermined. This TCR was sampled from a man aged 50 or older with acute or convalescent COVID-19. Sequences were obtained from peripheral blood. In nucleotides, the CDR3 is TGTGCCAGCTCACGAGCACAGACGAACACTGAAGCTTTCTTT. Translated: CASSRAQTNTEAFF.